Following are 30 T cell receptor beta chains from one sample sequenced in a study of cytomegalovirus exposure and HLA in healthy donors. Researchers ran the PCR with 60 Vbeta and 13 Jbeta primers. Method: immunoSEQ multiplex PCR; TCRdb's copy keeps in-frame clones and lacks some. The table has around 140,000 clones, roughly 80% seen once. The sample was PBMCs. These TCRs come from a woman between 50 and 59 years old in good health and CMV-seropositive.

A remark on this clone: Different DNA sequences within this sample yield the same CDR3. The rearrangement links TRBV5-1 to TRBJ2-7, with D maybe TRBD2 (5 bases). Trimming shortened V by 5 bases and J by 2 bases, and 14 bases separated the two germline ends. The germline CDR1 and CDR2 sequences are SGHRS and YFSETQ. There are 14 residues in the CDR3. The CDR3 reads CASSLTSPPYEQYF. The CDR3 bases are TGCGCCAGCAGTTTAACTAGTCCACCCTACGAGCAGTACTTC.

This rearrangement joins TRBV10-3 to TRBJ2-2, with 7 nucleotides matching TRBD1. Germline V lookup: CDR1 ENHRY, CDR2 SYGVKD. This CDR3 has 14 amino acids. J lost 0 bases, V lost 6 bases, and 1 base had no gene match. The DNA for the CDR3 is TGTGCCATCAGGGGACAGCCGAACACCGGGGAGCTGTTTTTT. Its protein is CAIRGQPNTGELFF.

The chain recombines TRBV6-5 with TRBJ1-1; no clear D. This CDR3 region has 13 residues. Per the germline V gene, CDR1 is MNHEY and CDR2 is SVGAGI. The V end was cut by 6 bases, the J end by 4 bases, with 12 bases between. The CDR3 coding sequence is TGTGCCAGCAGGGTGGGAGTCATCACTGAAGCTTTCTTT. It specifies CASRVGVITEAFF.

As for this clone: A read error may account for a junction end that differs from germline. The V and J genes are TRBV7-9 and TRBJ1-2; D is undetermined. The CDR3 length is 14 residues. Germline lookup yields CDR1 SEHNR and CDR2 FQNEAQ (reference sequence). The CDR3 DNA is TGTTCCAGCAGCTTAACAGCAAGTAACTATGGCTACACCTTC. Translating it yields CSSSLTASNYGYTF.

This rearrangement joins TRBV4-3 to TRBJ1-2; D possibly corresponds to TRBD1 (5 bases). Trimming stripped 4 bases from V and 3 bases from J, with 9 bases between. Per the germline V gene, CDR1 is LGHNA and CDR2 is YSLEER. The CDR3 length is 13 residues. In DNA, the CDR3 is TGCGCCAGCAGCCTGACAGTCTACTATGGCTACACCTTC. Its translation is CASSLTVYYGYTF.

This chain uses TRBV4-2 with TRBJ2-2; TRBD2 agrees at 10 bases. The V and J ends lost 2 bases and 7 bases, in that order; junction bases with no gene match: 10. CDR3 length: 17 residues. CDR1 LGHNA and CDR2 YNFKEQ come from the germline V gene. CDR3: CASSQRAAGGPIGELFF. CDR3 bases: TGTGCCAGCAGCCAACGTGCAGCGGGAGGGCCCATCGGGGAGCTGTTTTTT.

The chain links TRBV7-8 to TRBJ1-5; tentatively, D is TRBD1 (5 bases). Between the trimmed V and J ends, which lost 6 bases and 2 bases, there was a span of 14 bases. The CDR3 has 15 amino acids. Germline values: CDR1 SGHVS, CDR2 FQNEAQ. CDR3: CASSLVGGGNQPQHF. The CDR3 DNA reads TGTGCCAGCAGTCTAGTGGGGGGAGGCAATCAGCCCCAGCATTTT. The variable domain in full, with the rest retrieved from reference TRBV7-8 and TRBJ1-5, is GAGVSQSPRYKVAKRGQDVALRCDPISGHVSLFWYQQALGQGPEFLTYFQNEAQLDKSGLPSDRFFAERPEGSVSTLKIQRTQQEDSAVYLCASSLVGGGNQPQHFGDGTRLSIL.

This chain joins TRBV5-6 and TRBJ2-1; a weak D match, TRBD1 (5 bases). Trimming removed 2 bases from V and 9 bases from J, with 18 bases in between. CDR1 and CDR2 from the germline V gene are SGHDT and YYEEEE. The CDR3 consists of 15 residues. CDR3 amino acids: CASSFRQPPLGEQFF. The CDR3 DNA reads TGTGCCAGCAGCTTCCGACAGCCTCCGCTGGGTGAGCAGTTCTTC.

This chain uses TRBV30 with TRBJ2-2; weak D call: TRBD2 (5 bases). Trimming removed 2 bases at V and 6 bases at J, with 13 bases between. The CDR3 sequence is 14 residues long. CDR1 and CDR2 (germline): GTSNPN, SVGIG (reference sequence). The CDR3 region is CAWSLIRGAGELFF. Written as DNA, the CDR3 is TGTGCCTGGAGTCTAATCCGGGGAGCCGGGGAGCTGTTTTTT.

The chain joins TRBV6-5 to TRBJ1-1; D not certain. This CDR3 is built from 16 residues. V lost 2 bases and J 1 base, leaving 14 bases between the germline ends. The germline V gene encodes CDR1 MNHEY and CDR2 SVGAGI. The CDR3 protein is CASSYNAVRWNTEAFF. CDR3 nucleotides: TGTGCCAGCAGTTACAATGCGGTGAGATGGAACACTGAAGCTTTCTTT.

The table lists this clone with a few counts. The gene calls are TRBV19 and TRBJ2-2; 8 bases are a match to TRBD1. The V segment lost 3 bases and the J segment 6 bases; nucleotides outside the gene matches: 6. Germline V gene data show CDR1 as LNHDA and CDR2 as SQIVND (reference sequence). There are 15 residues in the CDR3. CDR3 amino acids: CASSIPGQGAGELFF. In DNA form, the CDR3 reads TGTGCCAGTAGTATCCCTGGACAGGGAGCCGGGGAGCTGTTTTTT. The full variable domain, in which reference TRBV19 and TRBJ2-2 provide the parts outside the CDR3, is DGGITQSPKYLFRKEGQNVTLSCEQNLNHDAMYWYRQDPGQGLRLIYYSQIVNDFQKGDIAEGYSVSREKKESFPLTVTSAQKNPTAFYLCASSIPGQGAGELFFGEGSRLTVL.

This chain joins TRBV10-3 and TRBJ1-1; 8 bases are shared with TRBD1. CDR1 ENHRY and CDR2 SYGVKD come from the germline V gene. Losses at the gene ends were 8 bases for V and 1 base for J; bases not matched to a gene: 9. This CDR3 spans 15 amino acids. The CDR3 protein is CAIGARGRGNTEAFF. The CDR3 nucleotides read TGTGCCATCGGGGCCAGGGGGCGAGGGAACACTGAAGCTTTCTTT.

This clone has only a few counts. V gene TRBV5-6 combines with J gene TRBJ2-7, with D maybe TRBD1 (6 bases). This CDR3 has 16 amino acids. Deletions cut 1 base from V and 0 bases from J, with 14 bases between. CDR1 is SGHDT and CDR2 is YYEEEE in the germline V gene. CDR3 nucleotide sequence: TGTGCCAGCAGCTTGACCCTCGACAGGTTCTCCTACGAGCAGTACTTC. Protein: CASSLTLDRFSYEQYF. The variable domain in full, with the rest retrieved from reference TRBV5-6 and TRBJ2-7, is DAGVTQSPTHLIKTRGQQVTLRCSPKSGHDTVSWYQQALGQGPQFIFQYYEEEERQRGNFPDRFSGHQFPNYSSELNVNALLLGDSALYLCASSLTLDRFSYEQYFGPGTRLTVT.

Here the CDR3 reads CASSVTSGNYEQYF. Written as DNA, the CDR3 is TGTGCCAGCAGCGTGACTAGCGGAAACTACGAGCAGTACTTC. The genes are TRBV9 and TRBJ2-7, with 9 bases matching TRBD2. Per the germline V gene, CDR1 is SGDLS and CDR2 is YYNGEE. V lost 2 bases and J lost 3; bases outside the gene matches: 3. This CDR3 is 14 amino acids long.

This clone came up once. The CDR3 loop reads CSVVRSGLADYNEQFF. The CDR3 DNA reads as TGCAGCGTTGTTCGCTCGGGACTAGCGGACTACAATGAGCAGTTCTTC. The rearrangement links TRBV29-1 to TRBJ2-1; 11 bases agree with TRBD2. The germline CDR1 and CDR2 sequences are SQVTM and ANQGSEA. This CDR3 region has 16 residues. The ends lost 4 bases at V and 3 bases at J; junction bases unmatched: 8.

This clone was seen just once. Written as DNA, the CDR3 is TGCGCCAGCAGTAATTCTGCGGAGACCCAGTACTTC. It specifies CASSNSAETQYF. V and J are TRBV10-1 and TRBJ2-5; D remains ambiguous. Trimming pared 5 bases from V and 5 bases from J, leaving 9 bases between. Germline loops: CDR1 WNHNN, CDR2 SYGVQD (reference sequence). CDR3 length: 12 amino acids.

The chain combines TRBV28 with TRBJ2-7; 8 positions agree with TRBD2. V gave up 4 bases and J gave up 9 bases; unmatched junction bases: 11. The CDR3 length is 14 residues. Germline V gene sequence: CDR1 MDHEN, CDR2 SYDVKM. The CDR3 nucleotides read TGTGCCAGCAGTTCAGGAGCGGGAGACTCCCGGCAGTACTTC. This codes for CASSSGAGDSRQYF.

As concerns this clone: The germline gene is not matched at one end of the junction; a read error may be the cause. Other DNA sequences from this sample encode an identical CDR3 as well. This chain links TRBV6-5 with TRBJ2-7, with unresolved D. Looked up from germline, CDR1 is MNHEY and CDR2 is SVGAGI. This CDR3 contains 15 residues. This CDR3 reads CASSYSKQAPYEQYF. CDR3 nucleotides: TGCGCCAGCAGTTACTCGAAGCAAGCGCCCTACGAGCAGTACTTC.

V and J are TRBV2 and TRBJ2-1; 8 positions agree with TRBD2. The CDR3 runs 15 residues. In germline, CDR1 is SNHLY, CDR2 FYNNEI. V dropped 6 bases and J dropped 0; count of bases not matched to a gene: 4. CDR3 DNA: TGTGCCAGCAGCGGGGGGGGTAGCTCCTACAATGAGCAGTTCTTC. Its translation: CASSGGGSSYNEQFF. The full variable domain, its missing parts supplied by reference TRBV2 and TRBJ2-1, is EPEVTQTPSHQVTQMGQEVILRCVPISNHLYFYWYRQILGQKVEFLVSFYNNEISEKSEIFDDQFSVERPDGSNFTLKIRSTKLEDSAMYFCASSGGGSSYNEQFFGPGTRLTVL.

This clone has only a few counts. The V gene is TRBV28, the J gene TRBJ2-1; D ambiguous. Germline V CDR1 and CDR2: MDHEN, SYDVKM. The CDR3 consists of 16 residues. Trimming pared 6 bases from V and 8 bases from J, leaving 23 bases between. The DNA of the CDR3 is TGTGCCAGCAGGAACTATCGGATTCTCGAACGACATGAGCAGTTCTTC. Translation gives CASRNYRILERHEQFF.

The CDR3 sequence: CASSPTGSATNEKLFF. The CDR3 bases are TGTGCCAGCAGCCCGACAGGTTCTGCAACTAATGAAAAACTGTTTTTT. The chain recombines TRBV28 with TRBJ1-4, with D maybe TRBD1 (6 bases). Trimming pared 6 bases from V and 0 bases from J, leaving 14 bases between. This CDR3 region has 16 residues. Per germline, CDR1 MDHEN and CDR2 SYDVKM.

V usage is TRBV4-3 and J usage is TRBJ2-1, with 14 bases fitting TRBD2. The CDR3 has 16 amino acids. Looked up from germline, CDR1 is LGHNA and CDR2 is YSLEER. Trimming at V came to 3 bases and at J to 6 bases, leaving 4 bases not matched to a gene. CDR3 DNA sequence: TGCGCCAGCAGCCAGGGACTAGCGGGGGACCCCAATGAGCAGTTCTTC. The encoded protein is CASSQGLAGDPNEQFF.

The chain has TRBV10-2 and TRBJ2-3; 8 bases align to TRBD2. V was clipped by 7 bases and J by 1 base; unmatched bases: 4. The CDR3 covers 14 residues. Per germline, CDR1 WSHSY and CDR2 SAAADI. CDR3: CASTSGGGTDTQYF. The CDR3 bases are TGCGCCAGCACCTCGGGAGGGGGCACAGATACGCAGTATTTT.

The chain is built from TRBV6-1 and TRBJ2-1, with 7 bases matching TRBD1. Per the germline V gene, CDR1 is MNHNS and CDR2 is SASEGT. With V trimmed by 11 bases and J by 4 bases, 5 bases remained unmatched. The CDR3 runs 12 residues. The CDR3 region has the DNA TGTGCCGTACCGGGACAGTACAATGAGCAGTTCTTC. Translation: CAVPGQYNEQFF.

V is TRBV28 and J is TRBJ2-1; 11 bases map to TRBD2. In germline, CDR1 is MDHEN, CDR2 SYDVKM. V trimming: 6 bases; J trimming: 4 bases; junction bases outside the gene matches: 14. The CDR3 runs to 18 residues. This CDR3 is CASSSEGLAGGLYNEQFF. The CDR3 nucleotides are TGTGCCAGCAGCTCAGAGGGGCTAGCGGGAGGTTTATACAATGAGCAGTTCTTC.

V is TRBV27 and J is TRBJ2-2; perhaps TRBD1 as D (5 bases). The CDR3 is made up of 15 amino acids. Trimming took off 6 bases at V and 3 bases at J, with 14 bases between the two ends. Germline V gives CDR1 MNHEY, CDR2 SMNVEV (reference sequence). CDR3 amino acids: CASRPHEGDTGELFF. CDR3 DNA: TGTGCCAGCAGACCTCACGAAGGGGACACCGGGGAGCTGTTTTTT.

The chain recombines TRBV20-1 with TRBJ2-7; a possible D gene is TRBD2 (5 bases). V lost 6 bases and J 3 bases, leaving 9 bases between the germline ends. Germline assignment: CDR1 DFQATT and CDR2 SNEGSKA (reference sequence). This CDR3 comprises 11 residues. CDR3 nucleotides: TGCAGTGCACTCCGGGACTACGAGCAGTACTTC. This translates into CSALRDYEQYF.

The gene calls are TRBV19 and TRBJ1-5; D unresolved. The germline CDR1 and CDR2 sequences are LNHDA and SQIVND (reference sequence). V was cut by 3 bases and J by 1 base, with 10 bases left in between. The CDR3 is 15 amino acids. CDR3 sequence reads: CASSIRLSSNQPQHF. DNA of the CDR3: TGTGCCAGTAGTATCAGGCTTTCCAGCAATCAGCCCCAGCATTTT. Full variable domain (rest looked up from reference TRBV19 and TRBJ1-5): DGGITQSPKYLFRKEGQNVTLSCEQNLNHDAMYWYRQDPGQGLRLIYYSQIVNDFQKGDIAEGYSVSREKKESFPLTVTSAQKNPTAFYLCASSIRLSSNQPQHFGDGTRLSIL.

This chain connects TRBV15 to TRBJ1-5; 11 positions match TRBD1. The CDR3 covers 17 residues. With V trimmed by 3 bases and J by 7 bases, 11 bases remained unmatched. Germline V lookup: CDR1 LNHNV, CDR2 YYDKDF (reference sequence). The CDR3 sequence is CATSSGGWTGGSQPQHF. The DNA for the CDR3 is TGTGCCACCAGCAGCGGAGGGTGGACAGGGGGCAGCCAGCCCCAGCATTTT.

CDR3 region: CASSYSGAFSGNTIYF. The CDR3 DNA reads TGTGCCAGCAGTTACTCTGGGGCCTTCTCTGGAAACACCATATATTTT. The chain couples TRBV7-9 to TRBJ1-3; D possibly corresponds to TRBD1 (5 bases). Germline CDR1 is SEHNR and CDR2 is FQNEAQ (reference sequence). Trimming stripped 6 bases from V and 0 bases from J, with 15 bases between. This CDR3 is 16 amino acids long.